Listed below are T cell receptor beta chains from one sample, sequenced in a study of shared clonotypes between healthy human individuals. Sequenced by immunoSEQ multiplex PCR; TCRdb stores in-frame clones only, minus some. Among 450,000 to 500,000 clones listed, approximately 81% were seen once. Specimen: PBMCs. The origin of the receptors is a woman aged 40 to 55 in good health. Some clones in this sample may be carry-over from other donors' samples. Both conserved end residues are trimmed from each CDR3.

j_call v_call cdr3_aa
TRBJ1-5 TRBV6-5 ASSYSSGSNQPQH
TRBJ2-1 TRBV7-3 ASSPGGGNEQF
TRBJ2-7 TRBV29-1 SVEDGTGSGEQY
TRBJ1-2 TRBV9 ASSVVTGQTGGYT
TRBJ1-2 TRBV28 ASSDRVYGYT
TRBJ2-1 TRBV7-8 ASSSLAGGNNEQF
TRBJ2-6 TRBV9 ASSAGDRGLGANVLT
TRBJ2-7 TRBV7-2 ASSLLAGVGSYEQY
TRBJ1-1 TRBV10-2 ASSVTRGLRTEAF
TRBJ2-1 TRBV27 ASSPGTSTLQQF
TRBJ1-1 TRBV5-1 ASSPDRVTEAF
TRBJ2-1 TRBV27 ASRSGTSGIYNEQF
TRBJ2-5 TRBV6-5 ASSPSETQY
TRBJ2-5 TRBV12-5 ASGRDTGGTQY
TRBJ2-7 TRBV11-2 ASSLAAGSSYEQY
TRBJ1-5 TRBV27 ASSPTPTPQPQH
TRBJ2-3 TRBV5-6 ASSLPRGRVILDTQY
TRBJ2-2 TRBV30 AWSAATNTGELF
TRBJ1-5 TRBV4-1 ASSQEIQGGQPQH
TRBJ2-5 TRBV7-3 ASSRPAAEETQY
TRBJ2-2 TRBV28 ASILAGNTGELF
TRBJ2-2 TRBV7-9 ASSRDRGTGELF
TRBJ2-1 TRBV14 ASRQTDPPNEQF
TRBJ2-3 TRBV7-6 ASSAGSTDTQY
TRBJ2-7 TRBV28 ASSFGLAGGEEQY